This TCR beta chain was sequenced during a study of cytomegalovirus exposure and HLA in healthy donors. Study-wide context: Early on, a data release was issued that held 80 million to 90 million unique TCRs from HLA-typed donors. Broader study findings: The study labeled under 200 TCR beta chains cytomegalovirus-associated.

In the case of this clone: Its antigen is not identified.

With 60 Vbeta and 13 Jbeta primers, the PCR was carried out. Repertoires were generated with immunoSEQ multiplex PCR, while TCRdb's copy carries only in-frame clones and drops some. The sample holds fewer than 150,000 clones, 80% seen once. All donors participated as healthy donors of bone marrow. Donors had nominal health at sampling but likely had unrecorded immune exposures. CDR3 size: 12 residues. J gave up 6 bases and V 6 bases, and 0 bases lay outside the gene matches. The germline V gene has CDR1 SNHLY and CDR2 FYNNEI. The J gene is TRBJ1-5, the V gene TRBV2; TRBD1 matches 9 bases. The sequence was collected from a man aged 30 to 39 in good health and CMV-seronegative. Sequencing used PBMCs. The CDR3 region is CASRTGGQPQHF. The CDR3 region has the DNA TGTGCCAGCAGGACAGGGGGTCAGCCCCAGCATTTT. The full variable domain, in which reference TRBV2 and TRBJ1-5 provide the parts outside the CDR3, is EPEVTQTPSHQVTQMGQEVILRCVPISNHLYFYWYRQILGQKVEFLVSFYNNEISEKSEIFDDQFSVERPDGSNFTLKIRSTKLEDSAMYFCASRTGGQPQHFGDGTRLSIL.